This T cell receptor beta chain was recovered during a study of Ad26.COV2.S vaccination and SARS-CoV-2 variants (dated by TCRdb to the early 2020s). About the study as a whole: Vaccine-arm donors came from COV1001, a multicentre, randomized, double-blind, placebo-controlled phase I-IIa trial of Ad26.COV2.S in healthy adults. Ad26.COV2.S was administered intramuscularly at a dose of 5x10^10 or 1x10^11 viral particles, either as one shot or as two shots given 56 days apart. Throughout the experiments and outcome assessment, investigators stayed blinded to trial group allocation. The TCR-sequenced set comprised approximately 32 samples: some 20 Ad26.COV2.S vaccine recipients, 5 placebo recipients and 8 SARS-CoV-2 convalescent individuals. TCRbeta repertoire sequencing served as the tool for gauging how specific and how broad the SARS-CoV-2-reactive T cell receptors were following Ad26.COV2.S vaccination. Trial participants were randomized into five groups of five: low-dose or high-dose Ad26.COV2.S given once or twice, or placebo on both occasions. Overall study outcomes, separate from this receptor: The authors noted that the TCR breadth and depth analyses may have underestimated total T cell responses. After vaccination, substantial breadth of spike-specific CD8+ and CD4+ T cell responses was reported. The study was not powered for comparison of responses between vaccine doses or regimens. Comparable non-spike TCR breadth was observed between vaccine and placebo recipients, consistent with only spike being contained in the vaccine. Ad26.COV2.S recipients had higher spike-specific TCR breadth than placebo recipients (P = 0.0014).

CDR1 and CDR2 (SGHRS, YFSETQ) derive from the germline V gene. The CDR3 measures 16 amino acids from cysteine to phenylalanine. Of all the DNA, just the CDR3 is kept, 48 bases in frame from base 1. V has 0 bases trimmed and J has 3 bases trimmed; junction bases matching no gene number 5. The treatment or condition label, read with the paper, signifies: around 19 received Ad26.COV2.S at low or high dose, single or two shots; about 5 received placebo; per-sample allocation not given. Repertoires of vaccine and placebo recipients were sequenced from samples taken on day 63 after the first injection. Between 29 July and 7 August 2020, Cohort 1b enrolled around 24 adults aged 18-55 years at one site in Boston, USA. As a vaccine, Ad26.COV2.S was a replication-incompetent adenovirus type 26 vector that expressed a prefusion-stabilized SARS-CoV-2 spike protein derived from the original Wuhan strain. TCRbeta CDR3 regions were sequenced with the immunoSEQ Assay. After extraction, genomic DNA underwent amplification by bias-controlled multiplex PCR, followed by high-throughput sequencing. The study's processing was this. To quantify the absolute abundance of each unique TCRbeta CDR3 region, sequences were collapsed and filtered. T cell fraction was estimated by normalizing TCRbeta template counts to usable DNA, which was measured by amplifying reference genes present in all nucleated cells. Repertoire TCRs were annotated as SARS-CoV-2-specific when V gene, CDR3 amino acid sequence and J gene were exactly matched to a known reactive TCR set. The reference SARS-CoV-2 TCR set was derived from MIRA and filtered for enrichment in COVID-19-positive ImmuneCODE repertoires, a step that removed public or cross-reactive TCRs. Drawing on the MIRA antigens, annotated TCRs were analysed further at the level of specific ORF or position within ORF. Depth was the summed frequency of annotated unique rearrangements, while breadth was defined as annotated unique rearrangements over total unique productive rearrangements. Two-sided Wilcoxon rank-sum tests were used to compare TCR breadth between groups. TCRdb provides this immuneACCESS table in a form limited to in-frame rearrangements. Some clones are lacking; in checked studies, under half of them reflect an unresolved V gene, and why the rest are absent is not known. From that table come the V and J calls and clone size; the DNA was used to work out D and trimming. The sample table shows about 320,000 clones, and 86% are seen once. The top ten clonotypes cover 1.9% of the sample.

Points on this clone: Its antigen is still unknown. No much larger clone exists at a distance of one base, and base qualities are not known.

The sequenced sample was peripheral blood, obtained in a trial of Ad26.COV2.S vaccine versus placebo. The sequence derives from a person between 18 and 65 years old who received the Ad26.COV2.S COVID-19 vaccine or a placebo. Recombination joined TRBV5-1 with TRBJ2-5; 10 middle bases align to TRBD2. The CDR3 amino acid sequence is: CASSLVSGGLEETQYF. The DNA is TGCGCCAGCAGCTTGGTTAGCGGGGGGCTGGAAGAGACCCAGTACTTC.